This T cell receptor (beta chain) is drawn from a study of blood T cell repertoires in COVID-19 (dated by TCRdb to the early 2020s). As for the study more broadly: Samples covering the acute and convalescent phases of COVID-19 were provided by collaborators in the United States, Italy and Spain. The prospective study material was composed of cDNA or gDNA derived from T cells, B-cell-depleted T cells, or PBMCs. Deeply sampled blood TCRbeta repertoires from subjects exposed to, actively infected with, or recovered from COVID-19 were included in the dataset. The repertoires were released in a freely available public database meant as a resource for research on the immune response to SARS-CoV-2. The samples were drawn from the first 160 participants of the ongoing ImmuneRACE study and from 1,254 subjects provided by 6 global collaborators. A de-identified subject ID, COVID-19 status, age in years and sex were almost always included in the sample metadata. Where HLA class I and class II types were available, the types were taken from metadata supplied by the sample provider, not from assay-based typing.

CDR1 and CDR2, per the germline V gene (reference sequence), are GTSNPN and SVGIG. Trimming takes 2 bases off V and 4 bases off J; junction bases not matched to a gene: 7. The CDR3 measures 14 amino acids from cysteine to phenylalanine. Here the CDR3 DNA is all that survives: 42 bases in frame from base 1. TCRbeta CDR3 regions were amplified from genomic DNA by means of the immunoSEQ Assay, a bias-controlled multiplex PCR. Processing in the source paper ran as follows. Within the assay, amplification of reference gene primers was used to estimate how many nucleated cells each sample contained. Sequence reads were collapsed and filtered to measure the absolute abundance of every unique TCRbeta CDR3 rearrangement. For each sample, productive Simpson clonality was calculated as the square root of Simpson's diversity index across productive rearrangements. TCRdb took over this immuneACCESS table, retaining in-frame rearrangements with V and J assigned. Such tables are incomplete; in checked studies, under half of the missing clones stem from an unresolved V gene, and the remainder is unexplained. That table gives V, J and clone size, and the DNA gave D and trimming. The sample table holds under 250,000 clones, of which 87% were seen once. The ten largest clonotypes hold 2.5% to 3% of the sample.

The study at large found these results: The quantity of clinical and demographic metadata differed by source and by participant and was supplied without curation.

In the prospective study, participants were about 18 to 95 years old, resided in 20 to 30 geographic areas of the United States, and were enrolled through a virtual design. In the prospective study, cohorts were assigned on the basis of participant-reported clinical history obtained from a screening survey and a study questionnaire. In the prospective study, mobile phlebotomists collected whole blood, serum and a nasopharyngeal or oropharyngeal swab from each participant. Additional blood draws and questionnaires over an approximately two-month period could optionally be provided by prospective study participants. Blood samples from the prospective study were shipped frozen or at room temperature prior to DNA extraction. In regard to this clone: Its antigen is currently not known. No base-level quality is on record; no much larger clone is a single base apart.

Sequenced input: PBMCs or T cells enriched from blood (not recorded which). This sequence uses TRBV30 and TRBJ2-5, with TRBD2 matching 7 junction bases. This TCR came from a woman in her 30s with acute COVID-19. The CDR3 amino acid sequence is: CAWSTTSLGETQYF. The DNA sequence is given as TGTGCCTGGAGTACGACTAGCCTCGGAGAGACCCAGTACTTC.